This T cell receptor beta chain originates from a study of cytomegalovirus exposure and HLA in healthy donors. The CDR3 is made up of 14 amino acids. V was clipped by 3 bases and J by 5 bases; unmatched bases: 2. Germline loops: CDR1 MNHEY, CDR2 SMNVEV (reference sequence). This table comes from immunoSEQ multiplex PCR, and its TCRdb copy is limited to in-frame clones, with some not included. The top ten clones hold around 3.5% of a sample with approximately 80,000 clones, 90% to 95% of them seen once. The sequenced material came from PBMCs. This sequence originates from a woman aged 25 to 39 in good health and CMV-seronegative. This chain links TRBV27 with TRBJ2-7; TRBD1 aligns across 12 bases. The CDR3 sequence is CASSFGTGGDEQYF. CDR3 coding DNA: TGTGCCAGCAGTTTTGGGACAGGGGGCGACGAGCAGTACTTC.